Listed here is a single T cell receptor beta chain. Its antigen is undetermined. These data originate in a study of cytomegalovirus exposure and HLA in healthy donors. The overall study: Findings of an earlier analysis included roughly 120 million unique TCR beta sequences from 190 million or so T cells. Notes on the study in general: Prior analysis indicated that the majority of TCR beta V segments exhibited productivity approximately 87% or approximately 30% of the time. Generally TCR sequences proved uncommon, though certain public TCRs appeared in numerous donors. TCR beta sequences reportedly predicted most subjects' HLA-A and HLA-B alleles accurately.

60 Vbeta and 13 Jbeta primers were used in PCR. Some clones are missing from TCRdb's copy, which holds only in-frame ones; the method was immunoSEQ multiplex PCR. The data show around 92,000 clones, about 80% seen once. The sample taken for sequencing was PBMCs. This TCR was recovered from a female donor in good health and CMV-seropositive.

The CDR3 DNA reads TGTGCTAGTGTCCTAACAGGGTTTGGCACTGAAGCTTTCTTT. This gives the protein CASVLTGFGTEAFF. The V and J genes are TRBV12-5 and TRBJ1-1; D might be TRBD1 (6 bases). Germline CDR1 is LGHNT and CDR2 is FRNRAP. V lost 7 bases, J lost 4 bases, and 16 bases lay in between. The CDR3 has 14 amino acids. The full variable domain, with the rest looked up from reference TRBV12-5 and TRBJ1-1, is DARVTQTPRHKVTEMGQEVTMRCQPILGHNTVFWYRQTMMQGLELLAYFRNRAPLDDSGMPKDRFSAEMPDATLATLKIQPSEPRDSAVYFCASVLTGFGTEAFFGQGTRLTVV.